This TCR beta chain was captured by sequencing in a study of T cell responses to AZD1222 COVID-19 vaccine. Germline V gene lookup returns CDR1 SEHNR and CDR2 FQNEAQ (reference sequence). Trimming removed 3 bases from V and 1 base from J, with 6 bases in between. CDR3 length: 13 residues. As to this clone: Its antigen remains unidentified.

Using immunoSEQ multiplex PCR, the repertoire was profiled, and TCRdb retains in-frame clones only, with some absent. The top ten hold over 1.5% of the sample, which has roughly 200,000 clones, about 95% seen once. Broader study findings: Unmutated variant regions reportedly attract nearly half of all spike-specific TCRs.

The source is an adult who received the MenACWY meningococcal vaccine as a control. This specimen was peripheral blood, taken 28 days after the second dose of the MenACWY control vaccine. The J gene is TRBJ1-1, the V gene TRBV7-9; D ambiguous. The CDR3 bases are TGTGCCAGCAGCTTTTCGGGGAACACTGAAGCTTTCTTT. Residues: CASSFSGNTEAFF.